This TCR beta chain was retrieved from a study of control samples from healthy donors and cancer patients. TCRdb's table, derived via immunoSEQ multiplex PCR, lists solely in-frame clones and lacks some. The sample lists 100,000 to 150,000 clones, 85% to 95% seen once, with around 0.52% in the top ten. The junction had 12 bases not matched to a gene; V was cut back by 2 bases and J by 7 bases. Germline values: CDR1 LGHNA, CDR2 YSLEER. The CDR3 sequence is 16 residues long. The sequence derives from a man of 80 years or more with head and neck cancer. V gene TRBV4-3 combines with J gene TRBJ1-1; 8 positions match TRBD1. The sample comprised PBMCs. The CDR3 is CASSQSPGQGKFEAFF. DNA of the CDR3: TGCGCCAGCAGCCAAAGCCCCGGACAGGGAAAGTTTGAAGCTTTCTTT.